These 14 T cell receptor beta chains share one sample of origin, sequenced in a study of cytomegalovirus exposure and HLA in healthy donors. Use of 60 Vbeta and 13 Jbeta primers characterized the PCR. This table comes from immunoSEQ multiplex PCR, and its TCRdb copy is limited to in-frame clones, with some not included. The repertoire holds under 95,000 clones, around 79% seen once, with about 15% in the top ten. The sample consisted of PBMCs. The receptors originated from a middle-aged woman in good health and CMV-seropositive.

The CDR3 reads CASSQDLESEQYF. The CDR3 DNA sequence: TGTGCCAGCAGCCAAGATCTAGAAAGCGAGCAGTACTTC. The rearrangement links TRBV4-2 to TRBJ2-7, with D unresolved. This CDR3 region has 13 residues. V was pared by 0 bases and J by 6 bases, with 9 bases between. The V gene's germline CDR1 is LGHNA and CDR2 YNFKEQ.

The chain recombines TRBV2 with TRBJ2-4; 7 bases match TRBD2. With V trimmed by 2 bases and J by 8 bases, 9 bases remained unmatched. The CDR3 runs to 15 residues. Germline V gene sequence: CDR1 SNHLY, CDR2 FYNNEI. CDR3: CASSEKGTKSDIQYF. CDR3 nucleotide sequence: TGTGCCAGCAGTGAAAAGGGGACTAAATCTGACATTCAGTACTTC.

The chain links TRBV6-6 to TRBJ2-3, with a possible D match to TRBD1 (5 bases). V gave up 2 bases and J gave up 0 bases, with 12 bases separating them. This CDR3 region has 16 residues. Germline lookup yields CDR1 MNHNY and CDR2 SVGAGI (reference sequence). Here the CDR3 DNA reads TGTGCCAGCAGTTACCAAGGGGCCCCTAGCACAGATACGCAGTATTTT. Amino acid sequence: CASSYQGAPSTDTQYF.

The CDR3 nucleotides are TGTGCCAGCAGCCTCGGACAGGGATTTTACAATGAGCAGTTCTTC. Translation gives CASSLGQGFYNEQFF. The rearrangement uses TRBV7-8 and TRBJ2-1; 8 nucleotides align to TRBD1. The CDR3 has 15 amino acids. The germline CDR1 and CDR2 sequences are SGHVS and FQNEAQ. V was clipped by 5 bases and J by 4 bases; unmatched bases: 7.

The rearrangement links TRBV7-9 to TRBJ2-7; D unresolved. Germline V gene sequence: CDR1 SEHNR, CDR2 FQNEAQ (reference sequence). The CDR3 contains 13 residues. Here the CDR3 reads CSSSMHLSYEQYF. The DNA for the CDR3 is TGTTCCTCTTCGATGCACTTATCCTACGAGCAGTACTTC.

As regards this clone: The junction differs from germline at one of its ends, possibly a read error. The CDR3 sequence: CASSIRRYHIF. Written as DNA, the CDR3 is TGTGCCAGTAGTATTCGGCGGTACCACATCTTT. V is TRBV19 and J is TRBJ1-1; D not resolved. From germline, CDR1 is LNHDA and CDR2 SQIVND (reference sequence). This CDR3 comprises 11 residues.

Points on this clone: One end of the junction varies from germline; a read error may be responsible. CDR3 loop: CASSLKSGGEQYF. The CDR3 nucleotides are TGTGCTAGCAGCTTAAAGTCGGGTGGGGAGCAGTACTTC. This chain connects TRBV7-7 to TRBJ2-7; D gene uncertain. Germline CDR1 reads SSHAT; CDR2 reads FNYEAQ (reference sequence). The CDR3 has 13 residues. The full variable domain, in which reference TRBV7-7 and TRBJ2-7 provide the parts outside the CDR3, is GAGVSQSPRYKVTKRGQDVTLRCDPISSHATLYWYQQALGQGPEFLTYFNYEAQPDKSGLPSDRFSAERPEGSISTLTIQRTEQRDSAMYRCASSLKSGGEQYFGPGTRLTVT.

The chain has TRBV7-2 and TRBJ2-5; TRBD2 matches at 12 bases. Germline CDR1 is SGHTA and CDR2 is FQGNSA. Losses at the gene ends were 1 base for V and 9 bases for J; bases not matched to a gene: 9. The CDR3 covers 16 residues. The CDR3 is CASSLDGTSGGPPQYF. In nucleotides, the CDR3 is TGTGCCAGCAGCTTAGATGGAACTAGCGGGGGGCCGCCCCAGTACTTC.

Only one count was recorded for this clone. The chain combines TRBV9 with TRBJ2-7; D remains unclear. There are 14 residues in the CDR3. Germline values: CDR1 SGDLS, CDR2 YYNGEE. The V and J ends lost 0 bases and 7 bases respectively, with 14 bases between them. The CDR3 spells CASSVGVAAREQYF. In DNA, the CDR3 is TGTGCCAGCAGCGTAGGGGTCGCGGCGAGGGAGCAGTACTTC.

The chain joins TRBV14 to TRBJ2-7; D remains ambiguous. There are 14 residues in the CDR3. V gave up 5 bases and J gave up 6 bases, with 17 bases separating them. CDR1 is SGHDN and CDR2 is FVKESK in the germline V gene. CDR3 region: CASSSFSRVSEQYF. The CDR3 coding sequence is TGTGCCAGCAGCTCGTTCTCTCGGGTAAGCGAGCAGTACTTC.

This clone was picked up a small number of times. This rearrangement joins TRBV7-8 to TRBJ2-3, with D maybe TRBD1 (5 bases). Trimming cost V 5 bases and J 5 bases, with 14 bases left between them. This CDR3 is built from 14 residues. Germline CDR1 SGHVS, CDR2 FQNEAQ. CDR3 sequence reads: CASSINQGIDTQYF. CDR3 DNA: TGTGCCAGCAGCATTAACCAGGGTATAGATACGCAGTATTTT.

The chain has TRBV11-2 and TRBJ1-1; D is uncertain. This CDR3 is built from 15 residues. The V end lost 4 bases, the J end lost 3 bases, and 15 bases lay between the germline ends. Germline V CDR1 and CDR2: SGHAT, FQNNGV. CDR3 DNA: TGTGCCAGCAGCTCGGTCGAGGGTAAAGACACTGAAGCTTTCTTT. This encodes CASSSVEGKDTEAFF.

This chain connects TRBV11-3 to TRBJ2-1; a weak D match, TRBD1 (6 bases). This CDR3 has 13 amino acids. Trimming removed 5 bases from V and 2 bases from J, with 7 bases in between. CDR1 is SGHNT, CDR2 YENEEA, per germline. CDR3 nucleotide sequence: TGTGCCAGCAGCCGGGACACCTACAATGAGCAGTTCTTC. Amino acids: CASSRDTYNEQFF.

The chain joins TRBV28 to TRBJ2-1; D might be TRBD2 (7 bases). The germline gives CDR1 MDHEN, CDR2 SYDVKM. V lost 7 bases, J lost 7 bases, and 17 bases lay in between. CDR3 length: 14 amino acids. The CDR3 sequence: CASNGGRALNEQFF. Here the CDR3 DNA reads TGTGCCAGCAACGGGGGGCGAGCGTTGAATGAGCAGTTCTTC.